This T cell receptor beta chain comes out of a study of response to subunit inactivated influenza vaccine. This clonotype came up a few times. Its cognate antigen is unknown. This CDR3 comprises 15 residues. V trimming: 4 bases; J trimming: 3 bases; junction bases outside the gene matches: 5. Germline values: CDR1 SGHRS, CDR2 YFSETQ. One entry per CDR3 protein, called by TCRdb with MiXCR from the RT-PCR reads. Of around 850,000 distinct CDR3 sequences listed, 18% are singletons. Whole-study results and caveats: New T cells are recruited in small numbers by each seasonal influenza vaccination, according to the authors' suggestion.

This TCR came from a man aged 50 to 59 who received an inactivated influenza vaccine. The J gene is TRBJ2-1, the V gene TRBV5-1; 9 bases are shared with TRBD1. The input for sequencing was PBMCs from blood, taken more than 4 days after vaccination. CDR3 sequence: CASSVTTGGYNEQFF. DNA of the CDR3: TGCGCCAGCAGCGTCACGACAGGGGGCTACAATGAGCAGTTCTTC.